This is a list of T cell receptor beta chains from one sample in a study of cytomegalovirus exposure and HLA in healthy donors. Sequencing was performed with immunoSEQ multiplex PCR; in TCRdb, only in-frame clones are kept and a portion is missing. The sample carries a few hundred thousand clones, over 70% recorded once. The sequencing sample was made of PBMCs. The receptors stem from an older woman in good health and CMV-seropositive. Each CDR3 is given with its conserved first and last residue. D genes are given only for firm matches.

D | V | CDR3
. | TRBV7-9 | CASSLEGVGEKLFF
. | TRBV5-1 | CASSLAGFTEAFF
. | TRBV5-1 | CASSQGQSSYNEQFF
. | TRBV15 | CATSISSGANVLTF
. | TRBV6-5 | CASRLTRDYEQYF
TRBD1 | TRBV7-9 | CASSLGTGNMPGNTIYF
. | TRBV5-6 | CASSLPGIYNEQFF
TRBD2 | TRBV6-5 | CASSLSGSFIYEQYF
. | TRBV7-9 | CASSLLSGDNEKLFF
TRBD1 | TRBV5-6 | CASSFGQGQTQYF